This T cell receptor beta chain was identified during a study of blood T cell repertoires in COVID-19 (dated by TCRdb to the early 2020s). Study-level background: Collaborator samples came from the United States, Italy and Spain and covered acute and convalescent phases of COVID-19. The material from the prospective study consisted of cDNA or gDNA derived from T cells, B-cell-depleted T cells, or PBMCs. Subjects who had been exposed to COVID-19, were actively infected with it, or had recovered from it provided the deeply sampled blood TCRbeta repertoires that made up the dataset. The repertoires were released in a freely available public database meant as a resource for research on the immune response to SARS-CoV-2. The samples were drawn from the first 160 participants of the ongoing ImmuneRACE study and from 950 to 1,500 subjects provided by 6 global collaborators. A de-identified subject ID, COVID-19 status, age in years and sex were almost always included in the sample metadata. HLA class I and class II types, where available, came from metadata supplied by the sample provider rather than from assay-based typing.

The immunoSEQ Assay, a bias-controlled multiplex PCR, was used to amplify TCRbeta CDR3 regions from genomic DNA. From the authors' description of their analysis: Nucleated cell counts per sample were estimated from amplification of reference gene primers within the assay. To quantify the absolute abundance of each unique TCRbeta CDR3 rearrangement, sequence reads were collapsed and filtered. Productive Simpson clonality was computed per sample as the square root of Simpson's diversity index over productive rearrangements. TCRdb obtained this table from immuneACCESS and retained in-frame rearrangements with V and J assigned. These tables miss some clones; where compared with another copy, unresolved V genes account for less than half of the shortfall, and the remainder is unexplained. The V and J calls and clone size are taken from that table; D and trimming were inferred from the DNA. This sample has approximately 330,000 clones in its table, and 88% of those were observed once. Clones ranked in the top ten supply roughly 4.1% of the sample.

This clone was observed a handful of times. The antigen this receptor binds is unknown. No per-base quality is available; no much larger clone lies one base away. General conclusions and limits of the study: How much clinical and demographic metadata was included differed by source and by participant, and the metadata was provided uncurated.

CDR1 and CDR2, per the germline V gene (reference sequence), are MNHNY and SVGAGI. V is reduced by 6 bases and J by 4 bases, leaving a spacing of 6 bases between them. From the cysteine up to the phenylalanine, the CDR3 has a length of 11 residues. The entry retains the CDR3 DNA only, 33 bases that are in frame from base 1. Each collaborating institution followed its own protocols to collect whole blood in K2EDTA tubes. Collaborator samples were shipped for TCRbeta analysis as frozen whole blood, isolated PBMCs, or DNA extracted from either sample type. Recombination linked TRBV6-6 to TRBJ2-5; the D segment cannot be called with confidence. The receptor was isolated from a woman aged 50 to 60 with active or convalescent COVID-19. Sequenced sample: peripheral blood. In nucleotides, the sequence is TGTGCCAGCAGCCCCGGAGAGACCCAGTACTTC. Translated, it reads CASSPGETQYF.